Each of the 5 T cell receptor beta chains below was sequenced from the same sample in a study of tumour-infiltrating T cells in Burkitt lymphoma. The repertoire was sequenced with immunoSEQ multiplex PCR; TCRdb's copy has only in-frame clones and lacks some. The profile shows 12,000 to 15,000 clones, roughly 77% of them singletons. The sample taken for sequencing was tumor tissue. The receptors here all came from a human donor with diffuse large B-cell lymphoma.

J is TRBJ1-1 and V is TRBV25-1; TRBD1 is a possible D gene (5 bases). V was pared by 6 bases and J by 1 base, with 9 bases between. The CDR3 has 13 amino acids. The germline gives CDR1 MGHDK, CDR2 SYGVNS. The CDR3 protein is CASRETANTEAFF. Here the CDR3 DNA reads TGTGCCAGCAGGGAGACAGCGAACACTGAAGCTTTCTTT. Filled out from reference TRBV25-1 and TRBJ1-1, the complete variable domain reads EADIYQTPRYLVIGTGKKITLECSQTMGHDKMYWYQQDPGMELHLIHYSYGVNSTEKGDLSSESTVSRIRTEHFPLTLESARPSHTSQYLCASRETANTEAFFGQGTRLTVV.

The sample holds one count of this clone. J is TRBJ2-1 and V is TRBV9; D ambiguous. CDR3 length equals 16 residues. V was shortened by 0 bases and J by 1 base, with 11 bases between the two germline ends. Germline-derived CDR1 and CDR2 are SGDLS and YYNGEE. DNA for the CDR3: TGTGCCAGCAGCGTAGGGGCTGGAAGATCCTACAATGAGCAGTTCTTC. This gives the protein CASSVGAGRSYNEQFF.

V is TRBV30 and J is TRBJ1-2, with D hard to call. In germline, CDR1 is GTSNPN, CDR2 SVGIG (reference sequence). The CDR3 is 12 amino acids. V was clipped by 4 bases and J by 2 bases, with 8 bases between them. The CDR3 is CAWIGGNYGYTF. The CDR3 DNA reads TGTGCCTGGATTGGAGGAAACTATGGCTACACCTTC.

The chain combines TRBV5-6 with TRBJ2-7, with D possibly TRBD2 on 5 matching bases. The CDR3 loop spans 13 amino acids. Germline lookup yields CDR1 SGHDT and CDR2 YYEEEE. Trimming left V 4 bases short and J 2 bases short, with 10 bases between. CDR3 amino acids: CASSADFAYEQYV. The DNA of the CDR3 is TGTGCCAGCAGCGCGGACTTCGCCTACGAGCAGTACGTC.

In its sample, this clone was seen once. This chain uses TRBV11-2 with TRBJ2-1, with TRBD2 matching 12 bases. The CDR3 consists of 18 residues. Germline loops: CDR1 SGHAT, CDR2 FQNNGV. V shed 1 base, J shed 3 bases, and the junction held 7 bases outside the gene matches. The CDR3 DNA reads as TGTGCCAGCAGCTTAGGAGGACTAGCGGGGCCTATCTACAATGAGCAGTTCTTC. Its translation is CASSLGGLAGPIYNEQFF.